A single sample gave rise to the 20 T cell receptor beta chains below, sequenced in a study of T cell responses to AZD1222 COVID-19 vaccine. Clones were sequenced by immunoSEQ multiplex PCR, and TCRdb holds only the in-frame ones, with some missing. In the table there are approximately 200,000 clones, over 85% of which are singletons. The sequencing used peripheral blood, collected 28 days after the second AZD1222 dose. The receptors shown here come from an adult who received the AZD1222 COVID-19 vaccine.

The chain carries TRBV19 and TRBJ2-1; TRBD1 agrees at 7 bases. Losses at the gene ends were 8 bases for V and 1 base for J; bases not matched to a gene: 2. The CDR3 sequence is 13 residues long. The germline gives CDR1 LNHDA, CDR2 SQIVND (reference sequence). DNA of the CDR3: TGTGCCAGTTGGGACAGTTCCTACAATGAGCAGTTCTTC. Amino acid sequence: CASWDSSYNEQFF.

This chain joins TRBV27 and TRBJ2-3; 12 bases line up with TRBD2. The CDR3 has 15 amino acids. The V and J ends lost 8 bases and 4 bases, in that order; junction bases with no gene match: 7. Germline V gene data show CDR1 as MNHEY and CDR2 as SMNVEV (reference sequence). This CDR3 reads CASGSSGGASDTQYF. In nucleotides, the CDR3 is TGTGCCAGCGGGTCTAGCGGGGGGGCTTCAGATACGCAGTATTTT.

This rearrangement joins TRBV5-4 to TRBJ2-2; TRBD2 is a possible D gene (5 bases). CDR1 is SGHNT, CDR2 YYREEE, per germline (reference sequence). Trimming stripped 1 base from V and 4 bases from J, with 14 bases between. The CDR3 spans 16 residues. The CDR3 reads CASSLLGRRSTGELFF. The CDR3 DNA reads as TGTGCCAGCAGCTTGCTGGGCCGGAGGAGCACCGGGGAGCTGTTTTTT.

This chain connects TRBV5-1 to TRBJ2-7, with 7 bases matching TRBD1. Germline V CDR1 and CDR2: SGHRS, YFSETQ. The CDR3 is made up of 15 amino acids. The V gene end was trimmed by 0 bases and the J gene end by 2 bases; junction bases not matched to a gene: 5. This chain's CDR3 is CASSLDLRGPYEQYF. The CDR3 DNA reads as TGCGCCAGCAGCTTGGATCTTAGGGGGCCCTACGAGCAGTACTTC.

V is TRBV19 and J is TRBJ1-1, with D unclear. In germline, CDR1 is LNHDA, CDR2 SQIVND (reference sequence). The V gene lost 5 bases and the J gene lost 7 bases, with 20 bases spanning the gap. This CDR3 region has 15 residues. This CDR3 is CASSALSGVNREAFF. The CDR3 DNA sequence: TGTGCCAGTAGTGCCCTAAGTGGGGTAAATCGTGAAGCTTTCTTT. Filled out from reference TRBV19 and TRBJ1-1, the complete variable domain reads DGGITQSPKYLFRKEGQNVTLSCEQNLNHDAMYWYRQDPGQGLRLIYYSQIVNDFQKGDIAEGYSVSREKKESFPLTVTSAQKNPTAFYLCASSALSGVNREAFFGQGTRLTVV.

This chain joins TRBV28 and TRBJ1-1, with D perhaps matching TRBD1 (5 bases). The CDR3 totals 14 residues. In germline, CDR1 is MDHEN, CDR2 SYDVKM. The V and J ends lost 5 bases and 4 bases respectively, with 14 bases between them. This CDR3 reads CASSQWGRRTEAFF. CDR3 nucleotides: TGTGCCAGCAGTCAATGGGGACGGCGCACTGAAGCTTTCTTT. Full variable domain (rest looked up from reference TRBV28 and TRBJ1-1): DVKVTQSSRYLVKRTGEKVFLECVQDMDHENMFWYRQDPGLGLRLIYFSYDVKMKEKGDIPEGYSVSREKKERFSLILESASTNQTSMYLCASSQWGRRTEAFFGQGTRLTVV.

In this sample, this clone turned up a few times. The chain employs TRBV19 and TRBJ1-5; 7 bases are a match to TRBD1. The V gene end was trimmed by 5 bases and the J gene end by 0 bases; junction bases not matched to a gene: 7. Germline V CDR1 and CDR2: LNHDA, SQIVND (reference sequence). The CDR3 is 16 residues long. The CDR3 protein is CASSPRTGVSNQPQHF. The DNA for the CDR3 is TGTGCCAGTAGTCCGAGGACAGGCGTTAGCAATCAGCCCCAGCATTTT.

The J gene is TRBJ2-3, the V gene TRBV27, with D unclear. The CDR3 has 13 residues. Germline CDR1 MNHEY, CDR2 SMNVEV (reference sequence). V lost 3 bases and J lost 2, with 6 bases in between. CDR3 residues: CASSFRYTDTQYF. CDR3 bases: TGTGCCAGCAGTTTTCGTTACACAGATACGCAGTATTTT.

This sequence joins TRBV7-9 and TRBJ1-3; D is uncertain. This CDR3 comprises 12 residues. Between the trimmed V and J ends, which lost 11 bases and 0 bases, there was a span of 8 bases. Germline CDR1 reads SEHNR; CDR2 reads FQNEAQ (reference sequence). CDR3 DNA sequence: TGTGCCTACCAGAACTCTGGAAACACCATATATTTT. Its protein is CAYQNSGNTIYF.

The V call is TRBV9, the J call TRBJ2-1; 7 bases are a match to TRBD1. V was clipped by 3 bases and J by 10 bases; unmatched bases: 10. There are 14 residues in the CDR3. The V gene's germline CDR1 is SGDLS and CDR2 YYNGEE. CDR3 DNA sequence: TGTGCCAGCAGCGGCCGGGACAGTAGTTGGGAGCAGTTCTTC. The encoded protein is CASSGRDSSWEQFF.

The chain joins TRBV9 to TRBJ2-7; either TRBD1 or TRBD2 may fit D (5 bases each). V lost 4 bases and J 2 bases, leaving 13 bases between the germline ends. The germline CDR1 and CDR2 sequences are SGDLS and YYNGEE. The CDR3 spans 14 residues. CDR3 nucleotide sequence: TGTGCCAGCAGCCCCGGGACCGATCCCTACGAGCAGTACTTC. Translating gives CASSPGTDPYEQYF.

CDR3 loop: CASSRQGSSYEQYF. CDR3 coding DNA: TGTGCCAGCAGTAGACAGGGGAGCTCCTACGAGCAGTACTTC. The chain carries TRBV6-5 and TRBJ2-7; TRBD1 aligns across 8 bases. Germline V CDR1 and CDR2: MNHEY, SVGAGI. V gave up 5 bases and J gave up 0 bases; unmatched junction bases: 3. The CDR3 is 14 amino acids.

The rearrangement joins TRBV24-1 to TRBJ2-2; possible D gene TRBD1, 6 bases. This CDR3 spans 14 amino acids. Per germline, CDR1 KGHDR and CDR2 SFDVKD. V lost 4 bases and J lost 6, with 11 bases in between. CDR3 sequence: CATSDRDKAGELFF. Written as DNA, the CDR3 is TGTGCCACCAGTGACAGGGACAAAGCCGGGGAGCTGTTTTTT.

The chain links TRBV4-1 to TRBJ1-5, with 7 nucleotides matching TRBD1. V was clipped by 5 bases and J by 4 bases; unmatched bases: 8. CDR3 length: 15 amino acids. The germline V gene has CDR1 MGHRA and CDR2 YSYEKL. The CDR3 region is CASSAPTGLNQPQHF. CDR3 nucleotide sequence: TGCGCCAGCAGCGCCCCGACAGGGCTAAATCAGCCCCAGCATTTT.

There are a few counts of this clone. The V gene is TRBV3-1 (or the pseudogene TRBV3-2), the J gene TRBJ1-5; the D gene is possibly TRBD1 (6 bases). There are 18 residues in the CDR3. Trimming took off 4 bases at V and 0 bases at J, with 19 bases between the two ends. CDR1 and CDR2 (germline): LGHDT, YNNKEL (reference sequence). The CDR3 spells CASSPTGRGPYSNQPQHF. CDR3 bases: TGTGCCAGCAGCCCTACGGGCAGGGGCCCATATAGCAATCAGCCCCAGCATTTT.

V usage is TRBV19 and J usage is TRBJ1-2; D is unclear. Trimming stripped 0 bases from V and 5 bases from J, with 10 bases between. CDR3 length: 14 amino acids. The V gene's germline CDR1 is LNHDA and CDR2 SQIVND (reference sequence). This chain's CDR3 is CASSIDPSAYGYTF. CDR3 coding DNA: TGTGCCAGTAGTATAGATCCGTCGGCTTATGGCTACACCTTC.

The gene calls are TRBV7-2 and TRBJ1-5; 9 bases match TRBD1. The V segment lost 4 bases and the J segment 8 bases; nucleotides outside the gene matches: 6. From germline, CDR1 is SGHTA and CDR2 FQGNSA. The CDR3 is made up of 14 amino acids. Written as DNA, the CDR3 is TGTGCCAGCAGCTCCGGGACAGGGATCAAGCCCCAGCATTTT. Translated, it gives CASSSGTGIKPQHF.

V gene TRBV5-1 combines with J gene TRBJ1-5; D is ambiguous. This CDR3 has 14 residues. The V gene lost 0 bases and the J gene lost 0 bases, with 4 bases spanning the gap. The germline V gene has CDR1 SGHRS and CDR2 YFSETQ. The CDR3 sequence is CASSLVPSNQPQHF. The DNA of the CDR3 is TGCGCCAGCAGCTTGGTTCCTAGCAATCAGCCCCAGCATTTT.

This rearrangement joins TRBV6-5 to TRBJ2-5, with TRBD1 identical over 8 bases. There are 15 residues in the CDR3. CDR1 and CDR2 from the germline V gene are MNHEY and SVGAGI. V was clipped by 2 bases and J by 4 bases; unmatched bases: 6. Here the CDR3 reads CASSYPGQGGETQYF. The CDR3 DNA follows: TGTGCCAGCAGTTACCCCGGACAGGGAGGAGAGACCCAGTACTTC.

The chain links TRBV5-8 to TRBJ1-2; D unclear. The CDR3 has 14 residues. Germline lookup yields CDR1 SGHTS and CDR2 YDEGEE. Trimming stripped 0 bases from V and 10 bases from J, with 16 bases between. The DNA for the CDR3 is TGTGCCAGCAGCTTGGTACCCCAGCTTCGCGTCTACACCTTC. The encoded protein is CASSLVPQLRVYTF.